The T cell receptor beta chain under discussion was sequenced for a study of Ad26.COV2.S vaccination and SARS-CoV-2 variants (dated by TCRdb to the early 2020s). Describing the broader study: TCRbeta repertoire sequencing served as the tool for gauging how specific and how broad the SARS-CoV-2-reactive T cell receptors were following Ad26.COV2.S vaccination. A total of roughly 30 samples were included in the TCR-sequenced set, comprising around 19 Ad26.COV2.S vaccine recipients, 5 placebo recipients and 8 SARS-CoV-2 convalescent individuals.

The time point label, read with the paper, signifies: individuals recovered from natural SARS-CoV-2 infection. Details on this clone: The clone's antigen remains unknown. No base-level quality is on record; no much larger clone is a single base apart.

The immunoSEQ Assay was the method used to sequence TCRbeta CDR3 regions. After extraction, genomic DNA underwent amplification by bias-controlled multiplex PCR, followed by high-throughput sequencing. The paper's processing steps were these. To quantify the absolute abundance of every unique TCRbeta CDR3 region, sequences were collapsed and filtered. T cell fraction was estimated by normalizing TCRbeta template counts to usable DNA, which was measured by amplifying reference genes present in all nucleated cells. Repertoire TCRs were annotated as SARS-CoV-2-specific by exact matching of V gene, CDR3 amino acid sequence and J gene to a known reactive TCR set. MIRA supplied the reference SARS-CoV-2 TCR set, which was filtered for enrichment in COVID-19-positive ImmuneCODE repertoires so that public or cross-reactive TCRs were removed. Using the MIRA antigens, annotated TCRs were further analysed by specific ORF or by position within an ORF. Breadth was defined as annotated unique rearrangements over total unique productive rearrangements; depth was the summed frequency of those rearrangements. Two-sided Wilcoxon rank-sum tests were applied when comparing TCR breadth between groups. What TCRdb holds here is the immuneACCESS table cut down to in-frame rearrangements. Part of the clones is not present; checked against another copy, under half of the missing clones reflect an unresolved V gene, and the others are unexplained. V, J and clone size are taken as reported in that table, and D and trimming were inferred from the DNA itself. This sample gives more than 120,000 clones in total; 75% to 90% of them show up just once. Jointly, the top ten make up 5% of the sample.

General study outcomes and caveats: Ad26.COV2.S recipients had higher spike-specific TCR breadth than placebo recipients (P = 0.0014). It was noted by the authors that total T cell responses may have been underestimated by the TCR breadth and depth analyses. Substantial breadth of spike-specific CD8+ and CD4+ T cell responses was reported after vaccination. Vaccine and placebo recipients had comparable non-spike TCR breadth, which fits with the vaccine containing only spike.

Trimmed from V: 4 bases; trimmed from J: 9 bases; junction bases lacking a gene match: 8. Sequences MDHEN (CDR1) and SYDVKM (CDR2) are obtained from the germline V gene. Including cysteine and phenylalanine, the CDR3 has 14 amino acids. The DNA shown is the 42-base CDR3, in frame from base 1. The receptor chain draws on TRBV28 and TRBJ1-5, with 8 middle bases fitting TRBD1. This sample comprised peripheral blood, obtained after recovery from COVID-19. The sequence came from a human donor who had recovered from COVID-19. The CDR3 reads CASSSGQGLGPQHF. Here is the DNA: TGTGCCAGCAGTTCTGGACAGGGTTTAGGGCCCCAGCATTTT.